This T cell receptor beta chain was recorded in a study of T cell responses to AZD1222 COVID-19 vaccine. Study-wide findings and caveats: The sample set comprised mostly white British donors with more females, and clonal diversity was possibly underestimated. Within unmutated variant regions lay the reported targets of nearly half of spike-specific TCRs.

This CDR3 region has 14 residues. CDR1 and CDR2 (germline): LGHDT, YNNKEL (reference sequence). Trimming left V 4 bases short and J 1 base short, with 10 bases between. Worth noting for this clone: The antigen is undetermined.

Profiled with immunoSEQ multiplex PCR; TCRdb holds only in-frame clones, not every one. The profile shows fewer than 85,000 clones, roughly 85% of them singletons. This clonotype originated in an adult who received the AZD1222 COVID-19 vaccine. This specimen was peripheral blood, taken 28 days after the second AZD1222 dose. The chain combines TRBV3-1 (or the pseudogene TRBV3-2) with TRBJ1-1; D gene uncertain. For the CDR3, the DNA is TGTGCCAGCAGCCGCCGTAGCGGGAACACTGAAGCTTTCTTT. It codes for CASSRRSGNTEAFF.